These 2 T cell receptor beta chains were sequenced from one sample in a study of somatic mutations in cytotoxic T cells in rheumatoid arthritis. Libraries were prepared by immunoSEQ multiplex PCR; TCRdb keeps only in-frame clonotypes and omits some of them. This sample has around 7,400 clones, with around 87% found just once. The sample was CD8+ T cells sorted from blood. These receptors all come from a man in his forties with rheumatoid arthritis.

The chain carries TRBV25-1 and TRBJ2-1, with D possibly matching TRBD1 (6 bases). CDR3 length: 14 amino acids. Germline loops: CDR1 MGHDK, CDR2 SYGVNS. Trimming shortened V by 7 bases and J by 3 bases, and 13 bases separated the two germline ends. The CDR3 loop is CASKKGGGYNEQFF. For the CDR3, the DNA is TGTGCCAGCAAAAAAGGGGGTGGCTACAATGAGCAGTTCTTC.

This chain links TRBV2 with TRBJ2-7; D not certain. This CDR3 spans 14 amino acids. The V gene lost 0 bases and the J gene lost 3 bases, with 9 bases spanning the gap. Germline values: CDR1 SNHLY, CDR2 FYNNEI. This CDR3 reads CASSEASGDYEQYV. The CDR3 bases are TGTGCCAGCAGTGAAGCGTCAGGAGACTACGAGCAGTACGTC.